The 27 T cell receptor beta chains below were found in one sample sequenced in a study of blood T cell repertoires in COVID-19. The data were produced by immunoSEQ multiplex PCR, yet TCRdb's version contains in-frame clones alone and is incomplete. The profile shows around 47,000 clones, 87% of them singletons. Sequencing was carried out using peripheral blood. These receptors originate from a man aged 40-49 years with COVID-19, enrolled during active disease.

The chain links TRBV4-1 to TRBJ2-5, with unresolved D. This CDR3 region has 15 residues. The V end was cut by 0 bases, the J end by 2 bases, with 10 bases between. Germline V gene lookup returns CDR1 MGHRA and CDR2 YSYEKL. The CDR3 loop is CASSQERQDQETQYF. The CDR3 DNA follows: TGCGCCAGCAGCCAAGAAAGGCAGGATCAAGAGACCCAGTACTTC.

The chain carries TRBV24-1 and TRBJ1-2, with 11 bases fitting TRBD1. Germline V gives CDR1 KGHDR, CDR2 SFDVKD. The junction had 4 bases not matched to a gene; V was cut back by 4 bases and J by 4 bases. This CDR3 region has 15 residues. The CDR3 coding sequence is TGTGCCACCAGTGACGGGACAGGGGGAGGCTATGGCTACACCTTC. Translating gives CATSDGTGGGYGYTF.

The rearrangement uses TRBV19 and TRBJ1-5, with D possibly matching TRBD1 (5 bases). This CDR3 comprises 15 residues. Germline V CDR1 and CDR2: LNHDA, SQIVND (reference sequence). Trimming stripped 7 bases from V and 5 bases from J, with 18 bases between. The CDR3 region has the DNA TGTGCCAGTAAAGGATCGGGGGGATCCCATCAGCCCCAGCATTTT. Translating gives CASKGSGGSHQPQHF.

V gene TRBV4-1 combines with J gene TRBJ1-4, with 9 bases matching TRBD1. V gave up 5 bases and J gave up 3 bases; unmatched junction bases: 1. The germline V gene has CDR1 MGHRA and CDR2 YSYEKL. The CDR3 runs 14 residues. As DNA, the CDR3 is TGCGCCAGCAGCAGACAGGGGGCTAATGAAAAACTGTTTTTT. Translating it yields CASSRQGANEKLFF.

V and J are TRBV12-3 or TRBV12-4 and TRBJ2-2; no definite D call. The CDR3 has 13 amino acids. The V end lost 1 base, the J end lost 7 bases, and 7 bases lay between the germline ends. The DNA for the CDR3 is TGTGCCAGCAGTTTAGACGGGTTCGGGGAGCTGTTTTTT. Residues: CASSLDGFGELFF.

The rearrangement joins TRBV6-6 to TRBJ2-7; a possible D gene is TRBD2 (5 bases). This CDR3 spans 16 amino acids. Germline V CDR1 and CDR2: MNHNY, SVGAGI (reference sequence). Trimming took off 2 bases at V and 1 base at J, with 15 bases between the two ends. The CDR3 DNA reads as TGTGCCAGCAGTTACGGGAGTAGCCCATTATCCTACGAGCAGTACTTC. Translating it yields CASSYGSSPLSYEQYF.

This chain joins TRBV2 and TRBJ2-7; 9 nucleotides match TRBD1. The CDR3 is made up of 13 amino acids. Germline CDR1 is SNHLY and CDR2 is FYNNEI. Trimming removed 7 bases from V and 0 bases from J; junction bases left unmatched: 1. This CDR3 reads CASTTGGSYEQYF. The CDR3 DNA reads TGTGCCAGCACGACAGGGGGCTCCTACGAGCAGTACTTC.

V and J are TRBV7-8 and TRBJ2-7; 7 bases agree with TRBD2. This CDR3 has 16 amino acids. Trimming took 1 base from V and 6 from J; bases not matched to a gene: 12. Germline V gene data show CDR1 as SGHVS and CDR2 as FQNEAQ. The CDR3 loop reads CASSLDRAGVPLEQYF. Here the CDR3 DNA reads TGTGCCAGCAGCTTAGATCGGGCGGGAGTTCCCCTCGAGCAGTACTTC. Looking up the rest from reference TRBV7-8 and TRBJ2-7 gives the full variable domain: GAGVSQSPRYKVAKRGQDVALRCDPISGHVSLFWYQQALGQGPEFLTYFQNEAQLDKSGLPSDRFFAERPEGSVSTLKIQRTQQEDSAVYLCASSLDRAGVPLEQYFGPGTRLTVT.

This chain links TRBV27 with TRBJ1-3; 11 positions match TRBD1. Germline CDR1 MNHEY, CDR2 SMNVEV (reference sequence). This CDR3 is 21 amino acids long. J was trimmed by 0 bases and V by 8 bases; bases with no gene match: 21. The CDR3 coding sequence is TGTGCCAGCGGGGACGGTACCGGACAGGGGGCAATACTTAGCTCTGGAAACACCATATATTTT. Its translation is CASGDGTGQGAILSSGNTIYF.

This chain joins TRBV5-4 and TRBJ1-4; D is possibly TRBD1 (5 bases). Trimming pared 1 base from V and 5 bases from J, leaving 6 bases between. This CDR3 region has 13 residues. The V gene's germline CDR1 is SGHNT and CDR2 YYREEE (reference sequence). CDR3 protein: CASSLPGNEKLFF. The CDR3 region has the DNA TGTGCCAGCAGCTTGCCAGGGAATGAAAAACTGTTTTTT. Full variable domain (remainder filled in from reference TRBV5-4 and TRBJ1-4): ETGVTQSPTHLIKTRGQQVTLRCSSQSGHNTVSWYQQALGQGPQFIFQYYREEENGRGNFPPRFSGLQFPNYSSELNVNALELDDSALYLCASSLPGNEKLFFGSGTQLSVL.

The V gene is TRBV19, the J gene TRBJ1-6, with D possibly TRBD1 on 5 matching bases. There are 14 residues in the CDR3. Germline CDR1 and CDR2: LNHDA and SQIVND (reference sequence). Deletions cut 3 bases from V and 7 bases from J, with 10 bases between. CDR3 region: CASSIGGANSPLHF. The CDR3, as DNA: TGTGCCAGTAGTATCGGAGGGGCGAATTCACCCCTCCACTTT.

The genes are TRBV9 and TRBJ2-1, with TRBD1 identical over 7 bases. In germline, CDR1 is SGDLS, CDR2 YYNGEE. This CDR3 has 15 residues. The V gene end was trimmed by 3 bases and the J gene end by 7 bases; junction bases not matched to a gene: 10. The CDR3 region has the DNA TGTGCCAGCAGCGCCAACTTAGACAGGGCTAATGAGCAGTTCTTC. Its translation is CASSANLDRANEQFF.

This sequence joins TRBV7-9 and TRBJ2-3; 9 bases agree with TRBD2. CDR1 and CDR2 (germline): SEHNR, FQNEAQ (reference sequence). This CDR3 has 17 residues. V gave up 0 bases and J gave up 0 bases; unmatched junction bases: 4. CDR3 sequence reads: CASSLAGLAGSTDTQYF. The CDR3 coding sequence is TGTGCCAGCAGCTTAGCTGGTCTAGCGGGAAGCACAGATACGCAGTATTTT.

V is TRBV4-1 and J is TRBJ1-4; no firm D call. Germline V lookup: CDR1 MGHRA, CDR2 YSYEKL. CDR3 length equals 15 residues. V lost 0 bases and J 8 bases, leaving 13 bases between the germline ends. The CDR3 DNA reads TGCGCCAGCAGCCAAGAGGCCCTGCGGTGGGAAAAACTGTTTTTT. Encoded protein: CASSQEALRWEKLFF.

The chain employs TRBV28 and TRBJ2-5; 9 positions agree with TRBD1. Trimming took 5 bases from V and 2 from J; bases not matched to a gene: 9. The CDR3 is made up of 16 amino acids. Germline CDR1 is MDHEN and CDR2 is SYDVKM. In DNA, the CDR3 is TGTGCCAGCAGTCCACCGGGACAGGGTGTGCAAGAGACCCAGTACTTC. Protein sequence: CASSPPGQGVQETQYF.

In DNA form, the CDR3 reads TGTGCCATCAGTGCTAGCGGGAGTTTGGACGAGCAGTACTTC. It translates to CAISASGSLDEQYF. The chain has TRBV10-3 and TRBJ2-7; 10 bases line up with TRBD2. The junction had 5 bases not matched to a gene; V was cut back by 4 bases and J by 5 bases. Germline loops: CDR1 ENHRY, CDR2 SYGVKD. The CDR3 loop spans 14 amino acids.

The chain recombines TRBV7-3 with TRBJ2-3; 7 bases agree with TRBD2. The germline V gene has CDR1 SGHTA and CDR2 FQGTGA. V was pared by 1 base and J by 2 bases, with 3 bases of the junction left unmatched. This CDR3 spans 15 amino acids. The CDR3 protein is CASSLSGGDTDTQYF. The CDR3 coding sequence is TGTGCCAGCAGCTTAAGTGGGGGGGACACAGATACGCAGTATTTT.

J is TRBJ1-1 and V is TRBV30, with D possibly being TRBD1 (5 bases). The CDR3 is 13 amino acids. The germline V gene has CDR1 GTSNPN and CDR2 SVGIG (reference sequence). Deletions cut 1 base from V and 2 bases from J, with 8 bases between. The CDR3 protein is CAWSGQFNTEAFF. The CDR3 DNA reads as TGTGCCTGGAGTGGACAGTTTAACACTGAAGCTTTCTTT.

Here the CDR3 DNA reads TGTGCCAGCTCACCACCGGGGGGACAGGGACAAGAGACCCAGTACTTC. This translates into CASSPPGGQGQETQYF. J is TRBJ2-5 and V is TRBV18, with 9 bases that match TRBD1. CDR1 and CDR2 (germline): KGHSH, LQKENI. The CDR3 sequence is 16 residues long. The V segment lost 0 bases and the J segment 2 bases; nucleotides outside the gene matches: 4. Complete variable domain (other parts from reference TRBV18 and TRBJ2-5): NAGVMQNPRHLVRRRGQEARLRCSPMKGHSHVYWYRQLPEEGLKFMVYLQKENIIDESGMPKERFSAEFPKEGPSILRIQQVVRGDSAAYFCASSPPGGQGQETQYFGPGTRLLVL.

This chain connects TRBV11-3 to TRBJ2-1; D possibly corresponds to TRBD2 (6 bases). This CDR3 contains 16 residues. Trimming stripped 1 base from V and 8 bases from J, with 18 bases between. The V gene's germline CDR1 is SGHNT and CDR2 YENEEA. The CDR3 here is CASSLGGWEVGDEQFF. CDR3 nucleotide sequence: TGTGCCAGCAGCTTAGGAGGGTGGGAGGTCGGCGATGAGCAGTTCTTC.

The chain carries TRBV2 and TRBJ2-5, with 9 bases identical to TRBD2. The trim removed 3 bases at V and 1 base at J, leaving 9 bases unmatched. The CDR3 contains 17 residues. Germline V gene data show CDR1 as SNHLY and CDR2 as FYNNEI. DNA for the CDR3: TGTGCCAGCAGTGATTATTTACTAGCGGGCCCCCAAGAGACCCAGTACTTC. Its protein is CASSDYLLAGPQETQYF.

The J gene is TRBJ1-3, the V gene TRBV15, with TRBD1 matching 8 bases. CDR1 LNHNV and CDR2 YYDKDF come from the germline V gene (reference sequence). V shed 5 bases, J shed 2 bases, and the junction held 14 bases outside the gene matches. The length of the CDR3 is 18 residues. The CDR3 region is CATSFPKMDRVPGNTIYF. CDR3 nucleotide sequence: TGTGCCACCAGCTTTCCTAAAATGGACAGGGTCCCTGGAAACACCATATATTTT.

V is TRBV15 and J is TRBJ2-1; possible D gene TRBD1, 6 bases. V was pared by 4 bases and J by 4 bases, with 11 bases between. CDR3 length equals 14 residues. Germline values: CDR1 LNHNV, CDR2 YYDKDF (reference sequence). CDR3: CATSTGGQYNEQFF. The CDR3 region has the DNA TGTGCCACCAGCACCGGAGGACAGTACAATGAGCAGTTCTTC.

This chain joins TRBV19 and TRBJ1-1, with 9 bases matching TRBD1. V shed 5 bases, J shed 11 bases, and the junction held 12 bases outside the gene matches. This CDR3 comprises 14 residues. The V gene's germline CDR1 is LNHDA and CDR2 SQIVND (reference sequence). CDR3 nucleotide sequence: TGTGCCAGTAGTCACGAAAGCTCCGGGACAGGGGCTTTCTTT. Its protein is CASSHESSGTGAFF. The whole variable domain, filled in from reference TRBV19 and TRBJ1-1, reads DGGITQSPKYLFRKEGQNVTLSCEQNLNHDAMYWYRQDPGQGLRLIYYSQIVNDFQKGDIAEGYSVSREKKESFPLTVTSAQKNPTAFYLCASSHESSGTGAFFGQGTRLTVV.

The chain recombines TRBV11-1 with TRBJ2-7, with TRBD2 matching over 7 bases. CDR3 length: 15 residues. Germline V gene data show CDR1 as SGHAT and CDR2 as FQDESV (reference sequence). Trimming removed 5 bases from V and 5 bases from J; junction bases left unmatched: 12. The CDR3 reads CASSPRTSRFDEQYF. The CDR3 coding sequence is TGTGCCAGCAGCCCTAGGACTAGTCGGTTCGACGAGCAGTACTTC.

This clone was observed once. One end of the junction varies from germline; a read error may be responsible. The CDR3 nucleotides read TGCGCCCGCAGCCGGCAGCGGGACTACACCGGGGAGCTGTTTTTT. It is translated as CARSRQRDYTGELFF. This chain connects TRBV4-1 to TRBJ2-2; 7 bases are shared with TRBD2. CDR1 and CDR2 from the germline V gene are MGHRA and YSYEKL. CDR3 length: 15 amino acids.

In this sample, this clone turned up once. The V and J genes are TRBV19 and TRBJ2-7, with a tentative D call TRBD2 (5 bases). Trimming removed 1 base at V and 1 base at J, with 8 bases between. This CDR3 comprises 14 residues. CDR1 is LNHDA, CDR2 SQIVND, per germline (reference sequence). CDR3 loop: CASSIGRTSYEQYF. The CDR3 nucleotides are TGTGCCAGTAGTATAGGCCGGACTTCCTACGAGCAGTACTTC.